This T cell receptor beta chain was sequenced for a study of blood T cell repertoires in COVID-19. Background on the study: Acute and convalescent COVID-19 samples came from the United States, Italy and Spain.

The table came from immunoSEQ multiplex PCR; TCRdb's copy has only in-frame clones and leaves some out. This table holds about 280,000 clones, 85% found once. This clone showed up just a few times. Germline CDR1 SEHNR, CDR2 FQNEAQ (reference sequence). This CDR3 region has 13 residues. The V and J ends lost 5 bases and 5 bases respectively, with 12 bases between them. Sequenced: peripheral blood. V and J are TRBV7-9 and TRBJ2-5; a possible D gene is TRBD1 (6 bases). The receptor was derived from a man aged 50 to 59 with active or convalescent COVID-19. The DNA for the CDR3 is TGTGCCAGCAGCCCGGGACATTCTGAGACCCAGTACTTC. This translates into CASSPGHSETQYF.